The source of this T cell receptor beta chain is a study of human T cells and chemical hapten exposure. Study-level results: The number of TCRs above 1 in 1000 frequency did not change after DPC sensitization.

Time point indicated: pre-sensitization, week 0. Treatment denoted: therapeutic diphenylcyclopropenone sensitization with weekly scalp DPC. Only after blood had been drawn was each patch test applied. The germline V gene has CDR1 SGHTA and CDR2 FQGTGA. The CDR3 runs to 16 residues. Trimming at V came to 3 bases and at J to 8 bases, leaving 9 bases not matched to a gene. TCRdb re-analysed the RACE reads in MiXCR, keeping a single row per CDR3 protein. The sample carries a few hundred thousand distinct CDR3 sequences, around 5% recorded once. The table lists this clonotype with a few counts. What it binds is unknown.

The chain joins TRBV7-3 to TRBJ2-1, with 11 bases identical to TRBD2. Sample: whole blood, taken in connection with sensitization to the hapten diphenylcyclopropenone (DPC). The TCR originated in a woman aged 18-29 years with alopecia areata. Some clones in this sample may be carry-over from other donors' samples. In DNA, the CDR3 is TGTGCCAGCAGCTTCCGTAGCGGGGGGGCCATGGATGAGCAGTTCTTC. It specifies CASSFRSGGAMDEQFF. Variable domain in full (rest from reference TRBV7-3 and TRBJ2-1): GAGVSQTPSNKVTEKGKYVELRCDPISGHTALYWYRQSLGQGPEFLIYFQGTGAADDSGLPNDRFFAVRPEGSVSTLKIQRTERGDSAVYLCASSFRSGGAMDEQFFGPGTRLTVL.